The 3 T cell receptor beta chains in this list originate from one sample, sequenced in a study of tumor and adjacent non-tumor tissue in lung cancer. RNA was extracted from bulk tissue without any cell sorting. Three rounds of nested PCR, following a modified ARM-PCR protocol, produced the TCRbeta library. TCRdb independently ran MiXCR on the multiplex PCR reads; one entry per CDR3 protein. The sample comprises under 150,000 distinct CDR3 sequences, approximately 64% of which are singletons, and 15% to 20% rests with the top ten. Specimen: lung tumor tissue. The receptors stem from a man in his 60s with small cell lung cancer.

This clonotype has a handful of counts. This may stem from a read error, because a much larger clone lies one nucleotide away. This chain connects TRBV11-3 to TRBJ2-1; D ambiguous. Trimming took 5 bases from V and 8 from J, leaving 10 bases between them. The CDR3 spans 12 residues. Germline V gives CDR1 SGHNT, CDR2 YENEEA. The CDR3 loop is CASSLDRDEQFF. The CDR3 bases are TGTGCCAGCAGCCTCGACCGGGATGAGCAGTTCTTC.

A remark on this clonotype: A much more abundant neighbour one base away suggests this may be a read error. V gene TRBV20-1 combines with J gene TRBJ2-1, with TRBD2 matching 9 bases. The CDR3 length is 14 residues. Trimming removed 5 bases from V and 6 bases from J; junction bases left unmatched: 8. Germline loops: CDR1 DFQATT, CDR2 SNEGSKA (reference sequence). CDR3 in DNA: TGCAGTGCTTTTAGCGGGAGAACCTGCAATGAGCAGTTCTTC. Protein: CSAFSGRTCNEQFF.

For this clonotype: A much larger clone differs by one base, so this may be a read error. The chain uses TRBV6-5 and TRBJ2-3; D unclear. Looked up from germline, CDR1 is MNHEY and CDR2 is SVGAGI. The CDR3 totals 14 residues. The DNA of the CDR3 is TGTGCCAGCAGTTACTCGAAGCGAGCAGATACGCGGTATTTT. This encodes CASSYSKRADTRYF.